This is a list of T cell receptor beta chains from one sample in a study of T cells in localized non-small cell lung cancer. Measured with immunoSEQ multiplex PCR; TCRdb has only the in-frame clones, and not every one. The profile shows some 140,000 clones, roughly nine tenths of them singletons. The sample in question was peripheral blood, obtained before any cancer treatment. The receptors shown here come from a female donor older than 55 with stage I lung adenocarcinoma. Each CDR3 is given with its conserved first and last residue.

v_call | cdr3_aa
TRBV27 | CASTPWGQRNTEAFF
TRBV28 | CASSPGRESQPQHF
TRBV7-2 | CASSGTAAGTPDTQYF
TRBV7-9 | CASSFWVGATNEKLFF
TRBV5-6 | CASSPDRGVGQLFF
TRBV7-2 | CASSNSGALGYTF
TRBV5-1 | CASSLTSGNNEQFF
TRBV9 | CASSVSQGMTEAFF
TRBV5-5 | CASSWQPGDGYTF
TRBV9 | CASSAVHREWADTQYF
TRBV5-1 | CASSLFGAGTEETQYF
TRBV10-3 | CAISDRTSGANVLTF
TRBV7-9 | CASSSGRQISYEQYF
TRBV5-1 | CASSLGQLYEQYF
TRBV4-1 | CASSQAVERGWNEQFF
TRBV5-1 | CASSLEGTQGQPQHF
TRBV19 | CASDPGQGFHEQYF
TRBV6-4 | CASRRCVRDPVPLYEQYF
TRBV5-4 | CASSLATSKLHNEQFF
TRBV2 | CASSEWGRGYTF
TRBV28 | CASSLAGGRDTQYF
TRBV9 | CASSVGYNTGELFF
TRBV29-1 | CSVDKGKRNEQFF
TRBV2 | CASSERGLGGTDTQYF
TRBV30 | CAWSGQGDTDEKLFF
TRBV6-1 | CASSETGFDGYTF